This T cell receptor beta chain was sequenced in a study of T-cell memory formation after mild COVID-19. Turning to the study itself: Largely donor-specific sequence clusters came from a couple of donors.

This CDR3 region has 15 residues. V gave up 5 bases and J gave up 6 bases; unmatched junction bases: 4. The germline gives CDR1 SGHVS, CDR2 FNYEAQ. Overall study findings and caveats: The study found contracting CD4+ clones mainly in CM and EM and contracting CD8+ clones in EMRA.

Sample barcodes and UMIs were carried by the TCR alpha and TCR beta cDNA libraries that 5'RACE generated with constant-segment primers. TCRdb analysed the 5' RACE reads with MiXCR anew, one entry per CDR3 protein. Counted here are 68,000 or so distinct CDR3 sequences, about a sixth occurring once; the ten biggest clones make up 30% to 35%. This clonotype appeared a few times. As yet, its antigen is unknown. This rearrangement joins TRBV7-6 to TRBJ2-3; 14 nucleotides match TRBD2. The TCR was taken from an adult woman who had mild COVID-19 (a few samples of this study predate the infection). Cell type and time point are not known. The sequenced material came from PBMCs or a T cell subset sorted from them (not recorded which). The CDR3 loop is CASSPGLAGEDTQYF. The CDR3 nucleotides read TGTGCCAGCAGCCCGGGACTAGCGGGAGAGGATACGCAGTATTTT. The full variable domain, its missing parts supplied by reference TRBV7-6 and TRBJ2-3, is GAGVSQSPRYKVTKRGQDVALRCDPISGHVSLYWYRQALGQGPEFLTYFNYEAQQDKSGLPNDRFSAERPEGSISTLTIQRTEQRDSAMYRCASSPGLAGEDTQYFGPGTRLTVL.